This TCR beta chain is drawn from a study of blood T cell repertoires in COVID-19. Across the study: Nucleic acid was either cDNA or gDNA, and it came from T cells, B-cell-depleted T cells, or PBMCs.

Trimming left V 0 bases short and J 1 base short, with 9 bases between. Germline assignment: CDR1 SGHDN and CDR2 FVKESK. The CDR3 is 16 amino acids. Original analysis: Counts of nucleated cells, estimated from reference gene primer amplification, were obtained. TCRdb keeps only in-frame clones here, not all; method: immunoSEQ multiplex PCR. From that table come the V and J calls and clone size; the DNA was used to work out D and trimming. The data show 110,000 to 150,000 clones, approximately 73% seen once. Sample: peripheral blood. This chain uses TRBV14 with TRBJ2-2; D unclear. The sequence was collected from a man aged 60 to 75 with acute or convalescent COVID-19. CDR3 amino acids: CASSQEAGVNTGELFF. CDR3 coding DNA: TGTGCCAGCAGCCAAGAGGCCGGAGTGAACACCGGGGAGCTGTTTTTT.